The 30 T cell receptor beta chains given below trace back to one sample, sequenced in a study of T cell repertoires in cytomegalovirus infection. No antigen is known for these receptors. One entry per CDR3 protein results from TCRdb running MiXCR on the reads. The sample holds 70,000 to 95,000 distinct CDR3 sequences, less than 30% seen once. The sample in question was CD8+ T cells from cultured PBMCs, obtained from culture after CMV antigen stimulation. These receptors were collected from a human donor in good health (CMV status not recorded). Some clones in this sample may be carry-over from other donors' samples.

The sample holds a few counts of this clonotype. The V gene is TRBV20-1, the J gene TRBJ2-1; D perhaps matches TRBD1 (6 bases). This CDR3 is built from 15 residues. Germline values: CDR1 DFQATT, CDR2 SNEGSKA (reference sequence). Trimming cost V 3 bases and J 6 bases, with 18 bases left between them. CDR3 DNA sequence: TGCAGTGCTAGTGACTACAGGGTACAATCCAATGAGCAGTTCTTC. This sequence encodes CSASDYRVQSNEQFF.

Only a few counts were recorded for this clonotype. The chain couples TRBV12-3 or TRBV12-4 to TRBJ2-3, with 10 bases aligning to TRBD2. This CDR3 is 17 amino acids long. V shed 5 bases and J 2 bases; nucleotides not matched to a gene: 10. The CDR3 spells CASSKRLAGKYTDTQYF. As DNA, the CDR3 is TGTGCCAGCAGTAAACGACTAGCGGGCAAGTACACAGATACGCAGTATTTT.

This clonotype was seen more than once but under ten times. The genes are TRBV7-9 and TRBJ2-5; D may correspond to TRBD1 or TRBD2 (5 bases each). The V gene lost 5 bases and the J gene lost 5 bases, with 12 bases spanning the gap. Germline V CDR1 and CDR2: SEHNR, FQNEAQ (reference sequence). This CDR3 has 13 amino acids. The chain's CDR3 is CASSPSGPETQYF. CDR3 nucleotides: TGTGCCAGCAGCCCTTCGGGGCCCGAGACCCAGTACTTC.

The J gene is TRBJ2-5, the V gene TRBV7-9, with D perhaps matching TRBD1 (5 bases). The CDR3 consists of 13 residues. Germline V gene sequence: CDR1 SEHNR, CDR2 FQNEAQ (reference sequence). V was trimmed by 4 bases and J by 3 bases, leaving 9 bases between them. The CDR3 is CASSSDSKETQYF. DNA for the CDR3: TGTGCCAGCAGCTCCGACAGCAAAGAGACCCAGTACTTC.

This clonotype was counted only a few times. The rearrangement links TRBV28 to TRBJ1-1; D perhaps matches TRBD1 (5 bases). The V end was cut by 6 bases, the J end by 5 bases, with 16 bases between. The germline V gene has CDR1 MDHEN and CDR2 SYDVKM. The CDR3 runs to 14 residues. CDR3 residues: CASSPLSGGTEAFF. CDR3 DNA: TGTGCCAGCAGCCCTCTCTCGGGGGGGACTGAAGCTTTCTTT.

This clonotype has just a few counts. The V call is TRBV11-2, the J call TRBJ1-1; D is uncertain. Germline assignment: CDR1 SGHAT and CDR2 FQNNGV. The CDR3 loop spans 13 amino acids. Trimming removed 4 bases from V and 4 bases from J, with 10 bases in between. CDR3 sequence reads: CASSSSPGTEAFF. CDR3 nucleotides: TGTGCCAGCAGCTCCTCACCTGGCACTGAAGCTTTCTTT.

The chain links TRBV12-3 or TRBV12-4 to TRBJ1-1, with a possible D match to TRBD1 (5 bases). Trimming took 6 bases from V and 0 from J, leaving 11 bases between them. The CDR3 consists of 14 residues. In DNA form, the CDR3 reads TGTGCCAGCAGCGACAGAAGATTGAACACTGAAGCTTTCTTT. This gives the protein CASSDRRLNTEAFF.

This clonotype turned up a few times. V is TRBV6-1 and J is TRBJ2-6; unclear D gene. This CDR3 is built from 13 residues. V was trimmed by 7 bases and J by 11 bases, leaving 15 bases between them. Per germline, CDR1 MNHNS and CDR2 SASEGT. In nucleotides, the CDR3 is TGTGCCAGCACCGAAACCCGGAATGACGTCCTGACTTTC. As protein: CASTETRNDVLTF.

This clonotype occurred many times. The CDR3 coding sequence is TGCAGTGCTAGAGATCTCGGCTCGAATGAGCAGTTCTTC. Its translation is CSARDLGSNEQFF. This rearrangement joins TRBV20-1 to TRBJ2-1; no definite D call. CDR1 and CDR2 from the germline V gene are DFQATT and SNEGSKA (reference sequence). Between the trimmed V and J ends, which lost 0 bases and 7 bases, there was a span of 10 bases. The CDR3 spans 13 residues.

The CDR3 spells CASSNQDRGDTYNEQFF. CDR3 DNA: TGTGCCAGCAGTAACCAGGACAGGGGTGACACCTACAATGAGCAGTTCTTC. This chain uses TRBV12-3 or TRBV12-4 with TRBJ2-1; 9 bases are shared with TRBD1. V was clipped by 5 bases and J by 2 bases; unmatched bases: 10. The length of the CDR3 is 17 residues.

This clonotype was counted many times. The chain has TRBV2 and TRBJ2-1, with D uncertain. V lost 5 bases, J lost 7 bases, and 12 bases lay in between. The germline V gene encodes CDR1 SNHLY and CDR2 FYNNEI. The CDR3 totals 13 residues. The CDR3 nucleotides are TGTGCCAGCAGTCCGCCCGACCGGAATGAGCAGTTCTTC. It is translated as CASSPPDRNEQFF.

By share of the sample, this clonotype is medium-sized. The V call is TRBV7-2, the J call TRBJ2-7; D is possibly TRBD2 (5 bases). V gave up 4 bases and J gave up 6 bases, with 16 bases separating them. Germline V gives CDR1 SGHTA, CDR2 FQGNSA. This CDR3 has 14 amino acids. The CDR3 bases are TGTGCCAGCAGCTCACCTGCTAGCTGGTCCGAGCAGTACTTC. Translated, it gives CASSSPASWSEQYF.

The V gene is TRBV28, the J gene TRBJ2-5; D not resolved. Germline V gene data show CDR1 as MDHEN and CDR2 as SYDVKM. Trimming removed 6 bases at V and 5 bases at J, with 10 bases between. This CDR3 has 12 residues. CDR3 sequence (DNA): TGTGCCAGCAGGACCCCTCCCGAGACCCAGTACTTC. This encodes CASRTPPETQYF.

This clonotype was observed many times. Here the CDR3 reads CASSLTGFNEQFF. The CDR3 DNA is TGTGCCAGCAGCTTGACAGGGTTCAATGAGCAGTTCTTC. The V call is TRBV7-8, the J call TRBJ2-1, with TRBD1 identical over 7 bases. Germline CDR1 and CDR2: SGHVS and FQNEAQ. The CDR3 length is 13 residues. V was clipped by 3 bases and J by 6 bases; unmatched bases: 2.

The table lists this clonotype with many counts. The rearrangement joins TRBV2 to TRBJ1-2, with D hard to call. Trimming stripped 2 bases from V and 0 bases from J, with 7 bases between. CDR3 length: 14 residues. Germline V gene lookup returns CDR1 SNHLY and CDR2 FYNNEI. The CDR3 is CASSELVSNYGYTF. As DNA, the CDR3 is TGTGCCAGCAGTGAATTGGTATCTAACTATGGCTACACCTTC.

The V gene is TRBV11-3, the J gene TRBJ2-7; tentative D call: TRBD2 (6 bases). V lost 6 bases and J lost 3, with 12 bases in between. Germline CDR1 SGHNT, CDR2 YENEEA. The CDR3 runs 13 residues. CDR3 sequence (DNA): TGTGCCAGCAGTAAAGTGGGGGGCTACGAGCAGTACTTC. Protein: CASSKVGGYEQYF.

This clonotype has ten or more counts. The chain joins TRBV6-5 to TRBJ1-1; D is possibly TRBD1 (5 bases). The germline V and J ends were trimmed by 3 bases and 5 bases, with 10 bases remaining between them. Germline V CDR1 and CDR2: MNHEY, SVGAGI. This CDR3 is 13 amino acids long. The DNA of the CDR3 is TGTGCCAGCAGTTATGAGGGGAGGACTGAAGCTTTCTTT. The encoded protein is CASSYEGRTEAFF.

This clonotype has a handful of counts. The CDR3 loop reads CASSLPGYGYTF. In DNA form, the CDR3 reads TGTGCCAGCAGCTTACCAGGCTATGGCTACACCTTC. V usage is TRBV7-6 and J usage is TRBJ1-2; D uncertain. In germline, CDR1 is SGHVS, CDR2 FNYEAQ. The CDR3 runs 12 residues. V dropped 2 bases and J dropped 4 bases, with 5 bases sitting between them. The whole variable domain, remainder taken from reference TRBV7-6 and TRBJ1-2, is GAGVSQSPRYKVTKRGQDVALRCDPISGHVSLYWYRQALGQGPEFLTYFNYEAQQDKSGLPNDRFSAERPEGSISTLTIQRTEQRDSAMYRCASSLPGYGYTFGSGTRLTVV.

V usage is TRBV6-6 and J usage is TRBJ1-1; 7 bases are shared with TRBD1. Trimming cost V 7 bases and J 3 bases; bases outside gene matches: 5. The CDR3 spans 13 residues. CDR1 and CDR2 from the germline V gene are MNHNY and SVGAGI (reference sequence). The CDR3 loop is CASKRGGYTEAFF. In DNA, the CDR3 is TGTGCCAGCAAGCGAGGGGGCTACACTGAAGCTTTCTTT.

This chain joins TRBV6-5 and TRBJ1-3; 8 bases are a match to TRBD1. Trimming took 5 bases from V and 1 from J; bases not matched to a gene: 1. The germline gives CDR1 MNHEY, CDR2 SVGAGI. The CDR3 is made up of 14 amino acids. CDR3 region: CASSQGASGNTIYF. The DNA of the CDR3 is TGTGCCAGCAGTCAGGGGGCTTCTGGAAACACCATATATTTT.

This chain joins TRBV28 and TRBJ2-7, with 13 bases lining up with TRBD2. CDR1 MDHEN and CDR2 SYDVKM come from the germline V gene. CDR3 size: 16 residues. Unmatched junction bases numbered 11, after V lost 5 bases and J lost 7 bases. CDR3 coding DNA: TGTGCCAGCAGTATCCCAACGGGACTAGCGGGGATAGAGCAGTACTTC. It yields the protein CASSIPTGLAGIEQYF.

This clonotype was counted a few times. The J gene is TRBJ1-1, the V gene TRBV7-8; D gene ambiguous. CDR1 SGHVS and CDR2 FQNEAQ come from the germline V gene. The CDR3 loop spans 13 amino acids. Trimming removed 1 base at V and 14 bases at J, with 17 bases between. CDR3 coding DNA: TGTGCCAGCAGCTTAGGACTCGAGACTGATCACTTCTTT. Amino acid sequence: CASSLGLETDHFF.

This clonotype turned up a few times. The chain joins TRBV11-2 to TRBJ2-2, with TRBD1 as a possible D gene (5 bases). This CDR3 region has 18 residues. Trimming stripped 0 bases from V and 0 bases from J, with 14 bases between. The germline CDR1 and CDR2 sequences are SGHAT and FQNNGV. The CDR3 region has the DNA TGTGCCAGCAGCTTAGATGAACCAGGGCCGCCGAACACCGGGGAGCTGTTTTTT. Translated: CASSLDEPGPPNTGELFF. The full variable domain, rest sourced from reference TRBV11-2 and TRBJ2-2, is EAGVAQSPRYKIIEKRQSVAFWCNPISGHATLYWYQQILGQGPKLLIQFQNNGVVDDSQLPKDRFSAERLKGVDSTLKIQPAKLEDSAVYLCASSLDEPGPPNTGELFFGEGSRLTVL.

This clonotype has a handful of counts. The CDR3 is CASSEGRGANIQYF. DNA for the CDR3: TGTGCCAGCAGTGAAGGACGGGGGGCCAACATTCAGTACTTC. The rearrangement links TRBV6-1 to TRBJ2-4, with D tentatively TRBD2 (7 bases). The CDR3 spans 14 residues. The germline V gene has CDR1 MNHNS and CDR2 SASEGT. The V and J ends lost 1 base and 7 bases respectively, with 11 bases between them.

V is TRBV7-8 and J is TRBJ1-1, with D possibly matching TRBD1 (5 bases). The CDR3 runs 15 residues. From germline, CDR1 is SGHVS and CDR2 FQNEAQ. With 1 base removed from V and 3 bases from J, the gap between germline ends came to 12 bases. The CDR3 loop is CASSLEVAGYTEAFF. The CDR3 nucleotides read TGTGCCAGCAGCTTAGAGGTCGCAGGGTACACTGAAGCTTTCTTT.

This clonotype was recorded many times. The rearrangement joins TRBV19 to TRBJ2-5; D may match TRBD1 or TRBD2 (6 bases each). Trimming pared 6 bases from V and 5 bases from J, leaving 16 bases between. The CDR3 covers 14 residues. Germline-derived CDR1 and CDR2 are LNHDA and SQIVND (reference sequence). The DNA of the CDR3 is TGTGCCAGTAGCCCCGTCCTAGGGGGGGAGACCCAGTACTTC. This gives the protein CASSPVLGGETQYF.

The chain recombines TRBV7-9 with TRBJ2-2, with D hard to call. CDR3 length equals 12 residues. V was shortened by 5 bases and J by 6 bases, with 7 bases between the two germline ends. Germline assignment: CDR1 SEHNR and CDR2 FQNEAQ (reference sequence). The CDR3 sequence: CASSLRPGELFF. The CDR3 bases are TGTGCCAGCAGCCTCCGCCCCGGGGAGCTGTTTTTT. Complete variable domain (other parts from reference TRBV7-9 and TRBJ2-2): DTGVSQNPRHKITKRGQNVTFRCDPISEHNRLYWYRQTLGQGPEFLTYFQNEAQLEKSRLLSDRFSAERPKGSFSTLEIQRTEQGDSAMYLCASSLRPGELFFGEGSRLTVL.

The chain recombines TRBV10-3 with TRBJ1-2, with D possibly TRBD1 on 6 matching bases. This CDR3 is built from 15 residues. V was cut by 10 bases and J by 0 bases, with 18 bases left in between. From germline, CDR1 is ENHRY and CDR2 SYGVKD. For the CDR3, the DNA is TGTGCCACTGGGGCCCGGGACATCACTAACTATGGCTACACCTTC. It translates to CATGARDITNYGYTF.

The chain has TRBV2 and TRBJ2-7; TRBD2 matches at 10 bases. Germline assignment: CDR1 SNHLY and CDR2 FYNNEI. The CDR3 is 13 residues long. V lost 7 bases, J lost 6 bases, and 6 bases stayed unmatched. CDR3 sequence reads: CASISGGAVEQYF. In DNA, the CDR3 is TGTGCCAGCATAAGCGGGGGGGCTGTCGAGCAGTACTTC. The full variable domain, completed using reference TRBV2 and TRBJ2-7, is EPEVTQTPSHQVTQMGQEVILRCVPISNHLYFYWYRQILGQKVEFLVSFYNNEISEKSEIFDDQFSVERPDGSNFTLKIRSTKLEDSAMYFCASISGGAVEQYFGPGTRLTVT.

This clonotype was counted many times. V gene TRBV18 combines with J gene TRBJ2-7; TRBD1 is a possible D gene (6 bases). Germline assignment: CDR1 KGHSH and CDR2 LQKENI. Between the trimmed V and J ends, which lost 6 bases and 1 base, there was a span of 10 bases. The CDR3 has 13 residues. The DNA of the CDR3 is TGTGCCAGCTCCGAGGACAGATCCTACGAGCAGTACTTC. Amino acid sequence: CASSEDRSYEQYF.